The 15 T cell receptor beta chains presented below share a single source sample, sequenced in a study of T cell responses to AZD1222 COVID-19 vaccine. The assay was immunoSEQ multiplex PCR, and TCRdb's table has in-frame clones only and misses some. The table shows under 100,000 clones, with approximately 83% occurring only once. Sequenced material: peripheral blood, taken 28 days after the second AZD1222 dose. Every receptor here comes from an adult who received the AZD1222 COVID-19 vaccine.

The table lists this clone with a few counts. This chain connects TRBV4-1 to TRBJ2-7; 7 nucleotides align to TRBD1. CDR1 is MGHRA and CDR2 is YSYEKL in the germline V gene. J lost 1 base, V lost 8 bases, and 5 bases had no gene match. This CDR3 has 13 amino acids. This CDR3 is CASGDRASYEQYV. In DNA, the CDR3 is TGCGCCAGCGGGGACAGAGCATCCTACGAGCAGTACGTC.

The chain combines TRBV9 with TRBJ2-1; 8 positions match TRBD2. Trimming cost V 4 bases and J 0 bases; bases outside gene matches: 6. CDR3 length: 16 amino acids. Germline V gives CDR1 SGDLS, CDR2 YYNGEE. The DNA for the CDR3 is TGTGCCAGCAGCTTTAGCGGGACTAGCTCCTACAATGAGCAGTTCTTC. Its protein product is CASSFSGTSSYNEQFF.

The chain couples TRBV6-2 or TRBV6-3 to TRBJ1-5, with a possible D match to TRBD1 (5 bases). The CDR3 is 15 residues long. V lost 5 bases, J lost 3 bases, and 14 bases lay in between. CDR1 and CDR2 (germline): MNHEY, SVGEGT. The DNA of the CDR3 is TGTGCCAGCAGTCAATACCAGGGACTCAATCAGCCCCAGCATTTT. Its protein product is CASSQYQGLNQPQHF.

CDR3 nucleotide sequence: TGTGCCAGCAGTGTTCAGGGGGCTAAGGGAAATCAGCCCCAGCATTTT. This encodes CASSVQGAKGNQPQHF. The chain uses TRBV6-4 and TRBJ1-5; TRBD1 matches 8 bases. Germline CDR1 MRHNA, CDR2 SNTAGT. The CDR3 is 16 amino acids. The junction had 9 bases not matched to a gene; V was cut back by 4 bases and J by 4 bases.

CDR3 in amino acids: CASSPGWSSTDTQYF. The CDR3 DNA follows: TGCGCCAGCAGCCCCGGCTGGTCTAGCACAGATACGCAGTATTTT. The chain carries TRBV5-1 and TRBJ2-3, with D unclear. CDR1 is SGHRS, CDR2 YFSETQ, per germline. The CDR3 covers 15 residues. Deletions cut 4 bases from V and 0 bases from J, with 12 bases between.

The CDR3 sequence is CASSVDVPSTDTQYF. In DNA form, the CDR3 reads TGTGCCAGCAGCGTAGATGTCCCTAGCACAGATACGCAGTATTTT. The gene calls are TRBV9 and TRBJ2-3; no clear D. CDR3 length equals 15 residues. The germline CDR1 and CDR2 sequences are SGDLS and YYNGEE. V dropped 0 bases and J dropped 0 bases, with 8 bases sitting between them.

This sequence joins TRBV5-1 and TRBJ1-5; the D is unclear. V lost 7 bases to trimming and J lost 0 bases, with 8 bases between them. The CDR3 is made up of 13 amino acids. CDR1 and CDR2 from the germline V gene are SGHRS and YFSETQ. In DNA, the CDR3 is TGCGCCAGCGCTGTCGTTAGCAATCAGCCCCAGCATTTT. Amino acid sequence: CASAVVSNQPQHF.

V usage is TRBV18 and J usage is TRBJ2-3; 8 nucleotides align to TRBD2. The CDR3 sequence is 14 residues long. CDR1 is KGHSH and CDR2 is LQKENI in the germline V gene. The J segment lost 4 bases and the V segment lost 3 bases, leaving 3 bases of the junction unmatched. DNA of the CDR3: TGTGCCAGCTCACCGTCGGGGGGGTCAGATACGCAGTATTTT. It specifies CASSPSGGSDTQYF.

The table lists this clone with a few counts. This chain links TRBV6-1 with TRBJ1-6, with D unclear. V gave up 3 bases and J gave up 14 bases, with 11 bases separating them. The CDR3 consists of 12 residues. Germline CDR1 and CDR2: MNHNS and SASEGT. DNA of the CDR3: TGTGCCAGCAGTGACCCCCTACTCACCCTCCACTTT. The encoded protein is CASSDPLLTLHF.

This clone was seen a single time. The chain has TRBV19 and TRBJ2-5; D gene ambiguous. Trimming took off 5 bases at V and 5 bases at J, with 15 bases between the two ends. Germline V lookup: CDR1 LNHDA, CDR2 SQIVND (reference sequence). This CDR3 region has 14 residues. The CDR3 DNA reads as TGTGCCAGTAGTCCGTCCTTAGGTCGGGAGACCCAGTACTTC. It specifies CASSPSLGRETQYF.

The chain uses TRBV7-8 and TRBJ2-7; unclear D gene. With 8 bases removed from V and 2 bases from J, the gap between germline ends came to 13 bases. Per germline, CDR1 SGHVS and CDR2 FQNEAQ. The CDR3 contains 13 residues. In nucleotides, the CDR3 is TGTGCCAGCGGGATTACGGCCGCCTACGAGCAGTACGTC. Its protein product is CASGITAAYEQYV.

This rearrangement joins TRBV5-1 to TRBJ2-4, with unresolved D. Between the trimmed V and J ends, which lost 0 bases and 8 bases, there was a span of 9 bases. This CDR3 region has 13 residues. Germline CDR1 reads SGHRS; CDR2 reads YFSETQ. Here the CDR3 reads CASSLGQVDIQYF. DNA of the CDR3: TGCGCCAGCAGCTTGGGCCAGGTTGACATTCAGTACTTC.

The V call is TRBV29-1, the J call TRBJ1-1, with TRBD1 matching over 10 bases. V lost 3 bases, J lost 5 bases, and 6 bases stayed unmatched. CDR1 and CDR2 (germline): SQVTM, ANQGSEA. This CDR3 contains 14 residues. The CDR3 spells CSVDSRTGGTEAFF. Here the CDR3 DNA reads TGCAGCGTTGATTCTAGGACAGGGGGGACTGAAGCTTTCTTT.

The chain uses TRBV6-2 or TRBV6-3 and TRBJ2-7; the D is unclear. This CDR3 comprises 13 residues. The germline V gene has CDR1 MNHEY and CDR2 SVGEGT. V was cut by 2 bases and J by 1 base, with 6 bases left in between. CDR3 loop: CASSYSLSYEQYV. For the CDR3, the DNA is TGTGCCAGCAGTTACAGTCTATCCTACGAGCAGTACGTC.

The rearrangement links TRBV2 to TRBJ1-2, with a possible D match to TRBD1 (5 bases). Deletions cut 8 bases from V and 7 bases from J, with 17 bases between. Per germline, CDR1 SNHLY and CDR2 FYNNEI. The CDR3 length is 13 residues. Here the CDR3 reads CASVGRRGVGYTF. DNA of the CDR3: TGTGCCAGCGTGGGACGTCGTGGGGTTGGCTACACCTTC.